This T cell receptor (beta chain) was sequenced in a study of T-cell memory formation after mild COVID-19. Study summary: Largely, TCR clusters stayed within a single donor. General study points: Among contracting clones, CD4+ were mainly CM/EM and CD8+ enriched in EMRA.

Constant-segment primers and 5'RACE yielded cDNA libraries for TCR alpha and TCR beta, each carrying sample barcodes and UMIs. TCRdb independently ran MiXCR on the 5' RACE reads; one entry per CDR3 protein. The sample has some 100,000 distinct CDR3 sequences; 11% are singletons. This clonotype occurred many times. Its specificity is unknown. The V and J ends lost 0 bases and 4 bases, in that order; junction bases with no gene match: 9. CDR1 is LGHNA and CDR2 is YSLEER in the germline V gene. The CDR3 is 17 amino acids. The sequence came from a young man who had mild COVID-19 (a few samples of this study predate the infection). Cell type and time point are not known. The chain combines TRBV4-3 with TRBJ2-5; TRBD2 matches 9 bases. Sequenced sample: PBMCs or a T cell subset sorted from them (not recorded which). DNA for the CDR3: TGCGCCAGCAGCCAAGATGGCCTAGCGGGGAATGTAGAGACCCAGTACTTC. It codes for CASSQDGLAGNVETQYF.